The 21 T cell receptor beta chains below all came from one sample that was sequenced in a study of cytomegalovirus exposure and HLA in healthy donors. This PCR relied on a set of 60 Vbeta primers and 13 Jbeta primers. Sequencing used immunoSEQ multiplex PCR; TCRdb keeps in-frame clones, though not all of them. This repertoire shows more than 95,000 clones, approximately 82% found once; its top ten account for 7.5% to 9%. Material for sequencing was PBMCs. These receptors were collected from a man aged 40-49 years in good health and CMV-seropositive.

In its sample, this clone was seen once. The rearrangement links TRBV7-2 to TRBJ2-7; 9 bases agree with TRBD2. The junction had 15 bases not matched to a gene; V was cut back by 8 bases and J by 4 bases. CDR3 size: 16 residues. In germline, CDR1 is SGHTA, CDR2 FQGNSA. The CDR3 DNA sequence: TGTGCCAGCCGGCGGGGGGGGACGGACAGACTATACGAGCAGTACTTC. It is translated as CASRRGGTDRLYEQYF.

The V and J genes are TRBV9 and TRBJ2-1, with 7 bases fitting TRBD2. This CDR3 comprises 15 residues. Looked up from germline, CDR1 is SGDLS and CDR2 is YYNGEE. Trimming took 0 bases from V and 4 from J; bases not matched to a gene: 4. The CDR3 nucleotides read TGTGCCAGCAGCGTAGGTGGGGGGGTTTACAATGAGCAGTTCTTC. Translated: CASSVGGGVYNEQFF. The entire variable domain, with the rest obtained from reference TRBV9 and TRBJ2-1, is as follows: DSGVTQTPKHLITATGQRVTLRCSPRSGDLSVYWYQQSLDQGLQFLIQYYNGEERAKGNILERFSAQQFPDLHSELNLSSLELGDSALYFCASSVGGGVYNEQFFGPGTRLTVL.

The chain has TRBV4-2 and TRBJ1-4; D gene ambiguous. Germline lookup yields CDR1 LGHNA and CDR2 YNFKEQ. The CDR3 contains 15 residues. V lost 0 bases, J lost 4 bases, and 9 bases lay in between. The CDR3 here is CASSQDGEINEKLFF. The CDR3, as DNA: TGTGCCAGCAGCCAAGATGGAGAGATTAATGAAAAACTGTTTTTT.

The V call is TRBV5-4, the J call TRBJ2-5; weak D call: TRBD1 (6 bases). The CDR3 has 14 amino acids. Germline assignment: CDR1 SGHNT and CDR2 YYREEE (reference sequence). Trimming pared 4 bases from V and 5 bases from J, leaving 15 bases between. For the CDR3, the DNA is TGTGCCAGCAGCGTATCAGGGGTTAAGGAGACCCAGTACTTC. It yields the protein CASSVSGVKETQYF.

In DNA, the CDR3 is TGTGCCAGCAGCGTAGGGAGCGGGAGGGCCGCCGGGGAGCTGTTTTTT. Protein product: CASSVGSGRAAGELFF. The chain carries TRBV9 and TRBJ2-2; 10 bases agree with TRBD2. Per germline, CDR1 SGDLS and CDR2 YYNGEE. The CDR3 is 16 amino acids. Losses at the gene ends were 0 bases for V and 6 bases for J; bases not matched to a gene: 5.

This chain uses TRBV7-2 with TRBJ2-2; D is undetermined. The germline CDR1 and CDR2 sequences are SGHTA and FQGNSA. The ends were cut back, 2 bases at V and 8 bases at J, with 9 bases in the middle. This CDR3 comprises 13 residues. DNA for the CDR3: TGTGCCAGCAGCTTAATTATAACTGGGGAGCTGTTTTTT. This gives the protein CASSLIITGELFF.

This clone was picked up one time. The chain employs TRBV4-1 and TRBJ2-1; no definite D call. V gave up 1 base and J gave up 0 bases, with 7 bases separating them. The germline CDR1 and CDR2 sequences are MGHRA and YSYEKL. The CDR3 extends over 15 amino acids. DNA for the CDR3: TGCGCCAGCAGCCAAGCCTTCGGCTCCTACAATGAGCAGTTCTTC. It translates to CASSQAFGSYNEQFF.

The rearrangement links TRBV7-9 to TRBJ2-1; 10 nucleotides line up with TRBD1. CDR3 length: 15 residues. Germline assignment: CDR1 SEHNR and CDR2 FQNEAQ (reference sequence). The V segment lost 5 bases and the J segment 8 bases; nucleotides outside the gene matches: 9. The CDR3 protein is CASSALTGGLDEQFF. CDR3 sequence (DNA): TGTGCCAGCAGCGCCTTGACAGGGGGCTTGGATGAGCAGTTCTTC.

The J gene is TRBJ1-2, the V gene TRBV7-2, with no clear D. Trimming took off 1 base at V and 6 bases at J, with 15 bases between the two ends. Looked up from germline, CDR1 is SGHTA and CDR2 is FQGNSA. The CDR3 has 15 amino acids. The CDR3 sequence: CASSLVYAAQDGYTF. CDR3 nucleotide sequence: TGTGCCAGCAGCTTAGTTTATGCCGCCCAGGATGGCTACACCTTC.

The gene calls are TRBV27 and TRBJ1-3, with D possibly matching TRBD1 (6 bases). The V gene's germline CDR1 is MNHEY and CDR2 SMNVEV (reference sequence). The CDR3 has 14 amino acids. V gave up 6 bases and J gave up 0 bases, with 9 bases separating them. CDR3 nucleotides: TGTGCCAGCAGGGACAGTATCTCTGGAAACACCATATATTTT. It is translated as CASRDSISGNTIYF.

The genes are TRBV19 and TRBJ2-5; TRBD2 might be the D (6 bases). The V end lost 2 bases, the J end lost 5 bases, and 18 bases lay between the germline ends. The V gene's germline CDR1 is LNHDA and CDR2 SQIVND (reference sequence). This CDR3 is built from 16 residues. The CDR3 reads CASSILGAGGRETQYF. Written as DNA, the CDR3 is TGTGCCAGTAGTATATTAGGCGCAGGTGGGAGGGAGACCCAGTACTTC.

This clone occurred a few times. The chain has TRBV7-6 and TRBJ1-3, with 9 bases identical to TRBD1. Germline V gene data show CDR1 as SGHVS and CDR2 as FNYEAQ. This CDR3 has 16 amino acids. J was trimmed by 2 bases and V by 5 bases; bases with no gene match: 7. The CDR3 here is CASSPDRGYAGNTIYF. In DNA, the CDR3 is TGTGCCAGCAGCCCAGACAGGGGGTACGCTGGAAACACCATATATTTT.

Written as DNA, the CDR3 is TGTGCCAGCAGCTCTCCAGGGGTACTGAACACAGATACGCAGTATTTT. Its translation: CASSSPGVLNTDTQYF. The chain couples TRBV7-3 to TRBJ2-3, with D possibly being TRBD1 (6 bases). There are 16 residues in the CDR3. Germline V gene data show CDR1 as SGHTA and CDR2 as FQGTGA. Trimming left V 4 bases short and J 2 bases short, with 16 bases between. Full variable domain (remainder filled in from reference TRBV7-3 and TRBJ2-3): GAGVSQTPSNKVTEKGKYVELRCDPISGHTALYWYRQSLGQGPEFLIYFQGTGAADDSGLPNDRFFAVRPEGSVSTLKIQRTERGDSAVYLCASSSPGVLNTDTQYFGPGTRLTVL.

V usage is TRBV5-5 and J usage is TRBJ2-7, with D maybe TRBD2 (5 bases). The length of the CDR3 is 15 residues. Trimming left V 3 bases short and J 2 bases short, with 15 bases between. Germline V gene sequence: CDR1 SGHKS, CDR2 YYEKEE (reference sequence). CDR3 DNA: TGTGCCAGCAGCTCTGCAGGCCAGACTACCTACGAGCAGTACTTC. Encoded protein: CASSSAGQTTYEQYF.

In its sample, this clone was seen once. The chain recombines TRBV5-1 with TRBJ2-7; the D gene is possibly TRBD1 (6 bases). Per germline, CDR1 SGHRS and CDR2 YFSETQ. V gave up 2 bases and J gave up 7 bases, with 22 bases separating them. This CDR3 has 16 amino acids. The CDR3 is CASSFVSTKQGEEQYF. CDR3 in DNA: TGCGCCAGCAGCTTTGTTTCGACGAAACAGGGTGAGGAGCAGTACTTC.

This clone was counted only a few times. The chain has TRBV18 and TRBJ2-5; 10 bases agree with TRBD1. CDR1 and CDR2 from the germline V gene are KGHSH and LQKENI. The CDR3 is 14 amino acids. J gave up 5 bases and V 6 bases, and 6 bases lay outside the gene matches. The CDR3 here is CASSRGTGEETQYF. CDR3 in DNA: TGTGCCAGCTCGAGAGGGACAGGGGAGGAGACCCAGTACTTC.

This clone showed up just a few times. The chain combines TRBV6-5 with TRBJ1-1, with D possibly matching TRBD1 (6 bases). The germline V and J ends were trimmed by 5 bases and 6 bases, with 10 bases remaining between them. This CDR3 region has 12 residues. The germline V gene has CDR1 MNHEY and CDR2 SVGAGI. The CDR3 spells CASSKRGSEAFF. For the CDR3, the DNA is TGTGCCAGCAGTAAAAGGGGGTCTGAAGCTTTCTTT.

The V and J genes are TRBV4-3 and TRBJ2-7; the match to TRBD1 covers 9 bases. The V gene end was trimmed by 4 bases and the J gene end by 4 bases; junction bases not matched to a gene: 5. The CDR3 has 14 amino acids. Germline values: CDR1 LGHNA, CDR2 YSLEER. In DNA, the CDR3 is TGCGCCAGCAGCCGACTACAGGGGGCTTACGAGCAGTACTTC. This sequence encodes CASSRLQGAYEQYF.

V gene TRBV6-6 combines with J gene TRBJ2-3; 7 bases fit TRBD2. From germline, CDR1 is MNHNY and CDR2 SVGAGI (reference sequence). J was trimmed by 0 bases and V by 2 bases; bases with no gene match: 5. This CDR3 has 16 residues. CDR3 sequence: CASSYGRGGSTDTQYF. In nucleotides, the CDR3 is TGTGCCAGCAGTTACGGGCGGGGAGGGAGCACAGATACGCAGTATTTT.

Note on this clone: It may be a read error: a sequence one base away is much more abundant. The chain combines TRBV5-5 with TRBJ1-2; 7 bases map to TRBD1. The CDR3 length is 13 residues. CDR1 and CDR2 from the germline V gene are SGHKS and YYEKEE (reference sequence). The V segment lost 4 bases and the J segment 4 bases; nucleotides outside the gene matches: 4. CDR3 coding DNA: TGTGCCAGCAGCCCCGACAGGGCCTATGGCTACACCTTC. This encodes CASSPDRAYGYTF.

The chain employs TRBV7-9 and TRBJ2-1; no clear D. CDR3 length: 12 residues. Trimming removed 3 bases at V and 10 bases at J, with 10 bases between. Germline V gene data show CDR1 as SEHNR and CDR2 as FQNEAQ (reference sequence). CDR3 nucleotides: TGTGCCAGCAGCTTTGTGGGCGTAGAGCAGTTCTTC. Its translation: CASSFVGVEQFF.